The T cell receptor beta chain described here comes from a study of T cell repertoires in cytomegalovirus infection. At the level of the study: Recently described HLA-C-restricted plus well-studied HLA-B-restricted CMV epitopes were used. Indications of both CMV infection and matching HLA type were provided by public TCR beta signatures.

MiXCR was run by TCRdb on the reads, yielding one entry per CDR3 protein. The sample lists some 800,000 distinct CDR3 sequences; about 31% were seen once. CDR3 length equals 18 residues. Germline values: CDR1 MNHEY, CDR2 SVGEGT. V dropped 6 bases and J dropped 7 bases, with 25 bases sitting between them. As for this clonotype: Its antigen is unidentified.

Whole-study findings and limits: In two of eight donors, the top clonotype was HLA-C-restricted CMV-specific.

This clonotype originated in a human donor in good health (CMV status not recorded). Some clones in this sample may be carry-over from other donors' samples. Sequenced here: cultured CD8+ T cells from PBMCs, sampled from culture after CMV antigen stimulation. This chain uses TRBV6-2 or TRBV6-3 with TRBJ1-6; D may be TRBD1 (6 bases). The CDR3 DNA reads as TGTGCCAGCAGCAATACTCGGACAGACCTCGCGGGGAATTCACCCCTCCACTTT. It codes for CASSNTRTDLAGNSPLHF.